A selection of T cell receptor beta chains follows, all from one sample in a study of CD8 T cells in Susac syndrome. TCRdb processed the immunoSEQ multiplex PCR reads anew with MiXCR; each CDR3 protein has one entry. The table lists 300,000 to 350,000 distinct CDR3 sequences, just over 90% of them singletons, with roughly 0.07% in the top ten. The sample consisted of CD4+ T cells from PBMCs. The origin of the receptors is a human donor with multiple sclerosis. Both conserved end residues are part of each CDR3. The D gene is left open where the match is weak. Clone size is stated in some rows and not others, as once, few, many or a class when expanded.

v_call	d_call	j_call	clone_size	cdr3_nt	cdr3_aa
TRBV7-2	NA	TRBJ1-6	once	TGTGCCAGCAGCTTCGGATCAGGGGAAGGATCACCCCTCCACTTT	CASSFGSGEGSPLHF
TRBV3-1	NA	TRBJ2-5	NA	TGTGCCAGCAGCCAAAGAGGGTCTGGAGAGACCCAGTACTTC	CASSQRGSGETQYF
TRBV2	TRBD1	TRBJ2-2	NA	TGTGCCAGCAGGGGACAGTCGAACACCGGGGAGCTGTTTTTT	CASRGQSNTGELFF
TRBV29-1	NA	TRBJ1-3	NA	TGCAGCGGCTCTTGGTCCTCCCCACAAGGGTTCTCTGGAAACACCATATATTTT	CSGSWSSPQGFSGNTIYF
TRBV14	TRBD1	TRBJ2-2	NA	TGTGCCAGCAGCCTCGGCAGGGGGCAGGGGAACACCGGGGAGCTGTTTTTT	CASSLGRGQGNTGELFF
TRBV30	NA	TRBJ1-1	NA	TGTGCCTGGAGTACTCAATTGGGCACTGAAGCTTTCTTT	CAWSTQLGTEAFF
TRBV18	NA	TRBJ2-3	few	TGTGCCAGCTCACAGCTAAGCACAGATACGCAGTATTTT	CASSQLSTDTQYF
TRBV5-4	NA	TRBJ1-4	NA	TGTGCCAGCAGCTTGTCTCCGTCAACTAATGAAAAACTGTTTTTT	CASSLSPSTNEKLFF
TRBV6-1	TRBD1	TRBJ1-2	once	TGTGCCAGCAGTGAAGGCAGGGGGTTCTATGGCTACACCTTC	CASSEGRGFYGYTF
TRBV2	TRBD2	TRBJ2-1	NA	TGTGCCAGCAGTGGGGGGGGCTCCTACAATGAGCAGTTCTTC	CASSGGGSYNEQFF
TRBV9	NA	TRBJ2-1	NA	TGTGCCAGCAGCGTAGCCCCGGGTCCTTACAATGAGCAGTTCTTC	CASSVAPGPYNEQFF
TRBV5-4	NA	TRBJ1-2	NA	TGTGCCAGCACCGGCGGACTTACTGCGGCTGAGGTTTATGGCTACACCTTC	CASTGGLTAAEVYGYTF
TRBV12-3/TRBV12-4	NA	TRBJ1-1	NA	TGTGCCAGCACTCTCAATGCCGCGGCTGAAGCTTTCTTT	CASTLNAAAEAFF
TRBV4-3	NA	TRBJ1-1	NA	TGCGCCAGCGCACACAGGGAAATGAACACTGAAGCTTTCTTT	CASAHREMNTEAFF
TRBV4-3	NA	TRBJ2-2	NA	TGCGCCAGCAGCCCCACAGTTGCCCGCACCGGGGAGCTGTTTTTT	CASSPTVARTGELFF
TRBV19	NA	TRBJ1-1	NA	TGTGCCAGTAGAATCGACCGACCGAACACTGAAGCTTTCTTT	CASRIDRPNTEAFF
TRBV20-1	NA	TRBJ2-1	NA	TGCAGTGCTAGAGTACCGGGAGTCAACAATGAGCAGTTCTTC	CSARVPGVNNEQFF
TRBV7-2	TRBD2	TRBJ2-2	NA	TGTGCCAGCTCGGGAGGCACCGGGGAGCTGTTTTTT	CASSGGTGELFF
TRBV5-4	TRBD1	TRBJ2-3	NA	TGTGCCAGCAGCTTGGCGAAGGGACAGGTCACAGATACGCAGTATTTT	CASSLAKGQVTDTQYF
TRBV7-9	NA	TRBJ2-2	NA	TGTGCCAGCGTGTGGATGGTCGCCGGGGAGCTGTTTTTT	CASVWMVAGELFF
TRBV29-1	NA	TRBJ2-5	NA	TGCAGCGTTGGCCCGGGGGTTGTGGCCCAGTACTTC	CSVGPGVVAQYF
TRBV5-4	TRBD2	TRBJ2-2	NA	TGTGCCAGCAGCAGGGGCCAGCGGGGTAACACCGGGGAGCTGTTTTTT	CASSRGQRGNTGELFF
TRBV19	NA	TRBJ2-7	NA	TGTGCCAGTAGTATAAACCCCGCAACAGGGTCCTACGAGCAGTACTTC	CASSINPATGSYEQYF
TRBV9	NA	TRBJ2-2	once	TGTGCCAGCAGCGTACAGAGCCCGAGAAAGAGCACCGGGGAGCTGTTTTTT	CASSVQSPRKSTGELFF
TRBV29-1	TRBD1	TRBJ1-3	NA	TGCAGCGTAGATACAGGGGGCGAAAACACCATATATTTT	CSVDTGGENTIYF
TRBV30	NA	TRBJ1-5	NA	TGTGCCTGGAGTCCGGGAAGACACCAGCCCCAGCATTTT	CAWSPGRHQPQHF
TRBV12-3/TRBV12-4	TRBD1	TRBJ1-2	once	TGTGCCAGCAGTCACACAGGGGTTAACTATGGCTACACCTTC	CASSHTGVNYGYTF
TRBV5-1	NA	TRBJ2-6	NA	TGCGCCAGCAGCCCTGGCCGCGGGGGGGCCAACGTCCTGACTTTC	CASSPGRGGANVLTF
TRBV6-1	NA	TRBJ1-5	NA	TGTGCCAGCAGCCAGCTCGGGGTAAGCAATCAGCCCCAGCATTTT	CASSQLGVSNQPQHF
TRBV7-9	NA	TRBJ1-1	NA	TGTGCCAGCAGCGCTATCAGGGAGAACACTGAAGCTTTCTTT	CASSAIRENTEAFF
TRBV4-2	TRBD2	TRBJ2-1	NA	TGTGCCAGCAGCCAAGGAACTACCCTGGGGGGGAGTGGTGATGAGCAGTTCTTC	CASSQGTTLGGSGDEQFF
TRBV20-1	TRBD2	TRBJ2-5	NA	TGCAGTGCTCCTTTGGGGGGGATTGGAGAGACCCAGTACTTC	CSAPLGGIGETQYF
TRBV5-1	NA	TRBJ2-1	NA	TGCGCCAGCAGTCCCCCTTCGGGCGGTGAGCAGTTCTTC	CASSPPSGGEQFF
TRBV7-7	NA	TRBJ2-6	few	TGTGCTAGCAGCTCCCCAGGTACTGGGGCCAACGTCCTGACTTTC	CASSSPGTGANVLTF
TRBV6-5	TRBD1	TRBJ1-1	NA	TGTGCCAGCAATGACAGGGGAAGGAACACTGAAGCTTTCTTT	CASNDRGRNTEAFF
TRBV19	TRBD1	TRBJ2-1	NA	TGTGCCAGTAAAAATGCCGGGACAGGGATCTCCAATGAGCAGTTCTTC	CASKNAGTGISNEQFF
TRBV15	TRBD1	TRBJ1-4	NA	TGTGCCACCAGCAGAACTCGGACAGGGGCTAATGAAAAACTGTTTTTT	CATSRTRTGANEKLFF
TRBV18	NA	TRBJ2-7	NA	TGTGCCAGCTCACCCCGAGAGGGTAGCGCGACGGAGCAGTACTTC	CASSPREGSATEQYF
TRBV30	TRBD1	TRBJ1-2	NA	TGTGCCTGGACCCCAGGGGGCTATGGCTACACCTTC	CAWTPGGYGYTF
TRBV6-5	TRBD1	TRBJ2-1	NA	TGTGCCAGCAGTTACGTGACAGGGACCTACAATGAGCAGTTCTTC	CASSYVTGTYNEQFF
TRBV7-8	NA	TRBJ2-2	NA	TGTGCCAGCAGCCTCGGGCCATGGGACACCGGGGAGCTGTTTTTT	CASSLGPWDTGELFF
TRBV7-2	TRBD1	TRBJ1-1	NA	TGTGCCAGCAGCAGGGACAGGGAGTCCTCCGAAGCTTTCTTT	CASSRDRESSEAFF
TRBV10-3	NA	TRBJ2-7	NA	TGTGCCATCAGGCCGGTCAGTGGATTCGGGGAGCAGTACTTC	CAIRPVSGFGEQYF
TRBV5-1	TRBD2	TRBJ2-3	NA	TGCGCCAGCAGCCGATCTAGCGGGGGGGCGGCAGATACGCAGTATTTT	CASSRSSGGAADTQYF
TRBV18	TRBD1	TRBJ1-1	NA	TGTGCCAGCTCAGCGGACAGGGGCCACACTGAAGCTTTCTTT	CASSADRGHTEAFF
TRBV20-1	TRBD2	TRBJ2-1	NA	TGCAGTGCTAGAGTGGCGGGAGAATCGACTGAGCAGTTCTTC	CSARVAGESTEQFF
TRBV7-6	NA	TRBJ2-5	NA	TGTGCCAGCAGCTTAGCTTCCTATTCGGAGACCCAGTACTTC	CASSLASYSETQYF
TRBV7-2	NA	TRBJ2-6	NA	TGTGCCAGCAGCTTAGTTCACGGGAATGCTGGGGCCAACGTCCTGACTTTC	CASSLVHGNAGANVLTF